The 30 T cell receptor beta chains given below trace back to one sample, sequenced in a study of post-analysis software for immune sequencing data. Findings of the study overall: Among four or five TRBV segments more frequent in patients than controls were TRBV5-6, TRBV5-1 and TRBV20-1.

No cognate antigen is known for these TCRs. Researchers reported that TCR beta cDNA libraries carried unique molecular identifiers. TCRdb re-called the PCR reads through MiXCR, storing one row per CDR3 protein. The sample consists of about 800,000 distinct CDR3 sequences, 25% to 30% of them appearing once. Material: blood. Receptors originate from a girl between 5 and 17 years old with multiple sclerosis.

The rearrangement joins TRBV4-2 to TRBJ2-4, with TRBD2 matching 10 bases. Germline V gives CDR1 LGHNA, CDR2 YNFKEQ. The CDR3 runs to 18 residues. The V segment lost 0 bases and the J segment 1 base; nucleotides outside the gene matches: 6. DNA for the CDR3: TGTGCCAGCAGCCAAGATTTGGCTAGCGGGAGTGCCAAAAACATTCAGTACTTC. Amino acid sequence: CASSQDLASGSAKNIQYF.

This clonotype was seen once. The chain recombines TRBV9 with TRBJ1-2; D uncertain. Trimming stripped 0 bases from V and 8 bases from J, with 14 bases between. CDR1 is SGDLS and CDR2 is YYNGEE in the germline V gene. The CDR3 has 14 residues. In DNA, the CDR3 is TGTGCCAGCAGCGTAGGGGTCCGGCCAGGAGGCTACACCTTC. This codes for CASSVGVRPGGYTF.

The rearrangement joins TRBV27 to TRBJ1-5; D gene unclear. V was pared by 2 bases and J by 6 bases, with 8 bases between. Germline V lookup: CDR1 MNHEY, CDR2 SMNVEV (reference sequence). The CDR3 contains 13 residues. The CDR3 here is CASSLGGFQPQHF. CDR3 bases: TGTGCCAGCAGTTTAGGAGGGTTTCAGCCCCAGCATTTT.

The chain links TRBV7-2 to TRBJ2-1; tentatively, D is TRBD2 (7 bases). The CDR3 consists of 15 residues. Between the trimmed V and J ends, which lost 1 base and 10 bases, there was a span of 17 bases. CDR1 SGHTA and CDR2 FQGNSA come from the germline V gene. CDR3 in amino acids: CASSLGASGGKEQFF. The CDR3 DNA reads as TGTGCCAGCAGCTTAGGTGCTTCGGGGGGCAAGGAGCAGTTCTTC.

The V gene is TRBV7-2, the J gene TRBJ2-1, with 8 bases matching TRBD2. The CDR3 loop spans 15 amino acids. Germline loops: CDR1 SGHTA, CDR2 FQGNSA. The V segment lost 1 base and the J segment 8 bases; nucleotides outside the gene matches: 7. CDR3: CASSLGGGRSYEQFF. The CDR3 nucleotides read TGTGCCAGCAGCTTAGGAGGCGGGAGGTCATATGAGCAGTTCTTC.

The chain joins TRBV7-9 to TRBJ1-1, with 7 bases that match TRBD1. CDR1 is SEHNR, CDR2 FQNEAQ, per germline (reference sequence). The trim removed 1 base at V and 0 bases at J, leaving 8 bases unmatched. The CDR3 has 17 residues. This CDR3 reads CASSLGQGPDLNTEAFF. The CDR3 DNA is TGTGCCAGCAGCTTAGGACAGGGCCCCGACCTGAACACTGAAGCTTTCTTT.

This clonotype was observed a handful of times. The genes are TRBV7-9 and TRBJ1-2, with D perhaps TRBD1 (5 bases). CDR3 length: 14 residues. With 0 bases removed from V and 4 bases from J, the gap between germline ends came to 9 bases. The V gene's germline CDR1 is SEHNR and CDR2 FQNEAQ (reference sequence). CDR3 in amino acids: CASSLAGAGYGYTF. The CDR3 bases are TGTGCCAGCAGCTTAGCCGGGGCCGGCTATGGCTACACCTTC.

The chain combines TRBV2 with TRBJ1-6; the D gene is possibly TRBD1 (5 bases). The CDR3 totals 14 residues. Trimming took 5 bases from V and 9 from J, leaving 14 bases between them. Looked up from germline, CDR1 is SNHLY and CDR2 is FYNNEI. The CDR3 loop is CASSRGTAGSPLHF. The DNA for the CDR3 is TGTGCCAGCAGTCGCGGGACGGCCGGTTCACCCCTCCACTTT.

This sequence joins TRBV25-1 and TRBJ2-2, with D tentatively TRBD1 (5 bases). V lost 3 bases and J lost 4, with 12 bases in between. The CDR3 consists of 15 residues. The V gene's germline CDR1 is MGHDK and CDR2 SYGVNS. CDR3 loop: CASSDVGRTTGELFF. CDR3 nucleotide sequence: TGTGCCAGCAGTGATGTGGGGCGCACCACCGGGGAGCTGTTTTTT. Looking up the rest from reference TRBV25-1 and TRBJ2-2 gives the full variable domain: EADIYQTPRYLVIGTGKKITLECSQTMGHDKMYWYQQDPGMELHLIHYSYGVNSTEKGDLSSESTVSRIRTEHFPLTLESARPSHTSQYLCASSDVGRTTGELFFGEGSRLTVL.

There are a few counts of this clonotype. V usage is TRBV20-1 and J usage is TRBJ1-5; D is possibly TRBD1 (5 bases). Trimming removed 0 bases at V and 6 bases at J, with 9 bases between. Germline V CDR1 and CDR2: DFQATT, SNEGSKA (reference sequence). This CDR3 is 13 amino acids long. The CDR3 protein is CSAREGASQPQHF. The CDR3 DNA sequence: TGCAGTGCTAGAGAAGGGGCATCTCAGCCCCAGCATTTT.

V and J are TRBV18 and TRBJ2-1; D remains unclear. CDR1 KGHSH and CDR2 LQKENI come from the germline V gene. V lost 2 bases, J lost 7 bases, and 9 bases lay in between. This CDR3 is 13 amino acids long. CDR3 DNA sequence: TGTGCCAGCTCACCAAGTTGGCTGAATGAGCAGTTCTTC. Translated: CASSPSWLNEQFF.

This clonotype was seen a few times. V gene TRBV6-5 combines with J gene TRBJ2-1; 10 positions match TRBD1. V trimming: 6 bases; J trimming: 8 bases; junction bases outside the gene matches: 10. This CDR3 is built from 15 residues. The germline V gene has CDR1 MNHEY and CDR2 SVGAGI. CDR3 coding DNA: TGTGCCAGCAGGGCGGACAGGGGGAGTCGTTATGAGCAGTTCTTC. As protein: CASRADRGSRYEQFF.

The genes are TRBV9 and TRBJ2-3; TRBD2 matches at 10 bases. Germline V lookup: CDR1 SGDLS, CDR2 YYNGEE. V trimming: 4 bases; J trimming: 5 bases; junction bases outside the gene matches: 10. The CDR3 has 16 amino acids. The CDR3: CASSPRASGSGDTQYF. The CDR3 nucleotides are TGTGCCAGCAGCCCCCGGGCTAGCGGGAGCGGAGATACGCAGTATTTT.

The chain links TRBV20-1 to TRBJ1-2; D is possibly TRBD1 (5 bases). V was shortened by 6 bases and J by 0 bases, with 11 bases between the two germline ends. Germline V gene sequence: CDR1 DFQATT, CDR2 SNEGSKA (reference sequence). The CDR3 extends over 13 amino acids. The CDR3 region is CSARVGSNYGYTF. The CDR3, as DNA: TGCAGTGCCAGGGTTGGCTCTAACTATGGCTACACCTTC.

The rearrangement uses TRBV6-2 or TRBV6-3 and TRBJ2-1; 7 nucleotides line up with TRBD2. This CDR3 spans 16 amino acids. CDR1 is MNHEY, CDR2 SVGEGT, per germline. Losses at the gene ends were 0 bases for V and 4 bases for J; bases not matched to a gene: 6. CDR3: CASSYSLEREYNEQFF. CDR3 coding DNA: TGTGCCAGCAGTTACTCCTTGGAGCGGGAATACAATGAGCAGTTCTTC.

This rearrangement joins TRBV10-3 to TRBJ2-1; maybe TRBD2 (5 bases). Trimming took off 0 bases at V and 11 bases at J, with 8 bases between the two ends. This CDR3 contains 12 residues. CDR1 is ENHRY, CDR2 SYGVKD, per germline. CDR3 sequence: CAISESREKQFF. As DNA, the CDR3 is TGTGCCATCAGTGAGTCACGGGAAAAGCAGTTCTTC.

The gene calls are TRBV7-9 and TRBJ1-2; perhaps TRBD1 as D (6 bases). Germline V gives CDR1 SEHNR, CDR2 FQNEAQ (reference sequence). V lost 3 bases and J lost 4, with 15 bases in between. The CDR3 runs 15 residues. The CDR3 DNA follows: TGTGCCAGCAGCTTCCAAGGACAGTCCGTCTATGGCTACACCTTC. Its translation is CASSFQGQSVYGYTF.

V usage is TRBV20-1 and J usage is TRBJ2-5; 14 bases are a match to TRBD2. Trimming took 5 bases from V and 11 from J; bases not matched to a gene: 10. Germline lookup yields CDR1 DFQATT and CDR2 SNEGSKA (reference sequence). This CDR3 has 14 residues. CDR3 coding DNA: TGCAGTGCTCCCGGGACTAGCGGGAGAGGGGAGCAGTACTTC. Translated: CSAPGTSGRGEQYF.

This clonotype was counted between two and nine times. The CDR3 DNA reads as TGTGCCAGCAGCCCCGTTCCCGCGGGGTACGAGCAGTACTTC. It encodes CASSPVPAGYEQYF. The rearrangement uses TRBV7-2 and TRBJ2-7, with D maybe TRBD2 (6 bases). Germline V gene sequence: CDR1 SGHTA, CDR2 FQGNSA. With 5 bases removed from V and 4 bases from J, the gap between germline ends came to 15 bases. The CDR3 has 14 amino acids.

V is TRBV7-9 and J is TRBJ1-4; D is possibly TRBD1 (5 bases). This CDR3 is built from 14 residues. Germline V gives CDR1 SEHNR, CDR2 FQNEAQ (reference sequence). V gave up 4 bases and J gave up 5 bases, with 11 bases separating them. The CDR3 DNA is TGTGCCAGCAGCTCAATCGGGGGGAATGAAAAACTGTTTTTT. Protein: CASSSIGGNEKLFF.

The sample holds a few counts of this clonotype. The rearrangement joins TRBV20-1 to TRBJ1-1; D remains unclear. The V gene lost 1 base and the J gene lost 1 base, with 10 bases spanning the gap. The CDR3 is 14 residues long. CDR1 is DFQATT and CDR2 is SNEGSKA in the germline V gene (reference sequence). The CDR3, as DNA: TGCAGTGCTAGAGTACCAAGGGCGAACACTGAAGCTTTCTTT. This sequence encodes CSARVPRANTEAFF.

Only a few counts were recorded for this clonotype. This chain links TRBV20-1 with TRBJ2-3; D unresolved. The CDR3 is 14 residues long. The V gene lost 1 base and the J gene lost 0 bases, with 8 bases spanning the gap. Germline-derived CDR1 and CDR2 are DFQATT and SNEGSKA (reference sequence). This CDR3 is CSARGTHSTDTQYF. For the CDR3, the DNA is TGCAGTGCTAGAGGGACGCATAGCACAGATACGCAGTATTTT.

CDR3 in amino acids: CSAREGRSQETQYF. Written as DNA, the CDR3 is TGCAGTGCTAGAGAGGGGAGGTCCCAAGAGACCCAGTACTTC. V is TRBV20-1 and J is TRBJ2-4; a possible D gene is TRBD2 (6 bases). The DNA end is more similar to TRBJ2-5, so the J call may be wrong. CDR1 is DFQATT and CDR2 is SNEGSKA in the germline V gene (reference sequence). This CDR3 contains 14 residues.

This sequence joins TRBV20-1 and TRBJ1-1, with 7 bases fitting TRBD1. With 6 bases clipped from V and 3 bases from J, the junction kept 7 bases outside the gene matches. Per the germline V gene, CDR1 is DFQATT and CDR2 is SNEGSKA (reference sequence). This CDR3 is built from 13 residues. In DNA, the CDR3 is TGCAGTGCGCGGGACAGTTGGGACACTGAAGCTTTCTTT. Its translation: CSARDSWDTEAFF.

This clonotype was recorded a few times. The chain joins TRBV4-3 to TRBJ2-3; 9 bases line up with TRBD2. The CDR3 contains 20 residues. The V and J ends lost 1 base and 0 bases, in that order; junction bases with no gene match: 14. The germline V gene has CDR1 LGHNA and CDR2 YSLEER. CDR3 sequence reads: CASSQVAPGSGRLSTDTQYF. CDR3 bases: TGCGCCAGCAGCCAAGTCGCCCCAGGTAGCGGGAGACTTAGCACAGATACGCAGTATTTT.

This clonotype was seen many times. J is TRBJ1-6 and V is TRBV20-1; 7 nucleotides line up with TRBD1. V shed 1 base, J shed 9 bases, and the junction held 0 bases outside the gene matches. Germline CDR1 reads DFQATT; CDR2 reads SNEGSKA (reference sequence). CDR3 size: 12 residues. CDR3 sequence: CSARAGGSPLHF. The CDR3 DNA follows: TGCAGTGCTAGAGCAGGGGGTTCACCCCTCCACTTT.

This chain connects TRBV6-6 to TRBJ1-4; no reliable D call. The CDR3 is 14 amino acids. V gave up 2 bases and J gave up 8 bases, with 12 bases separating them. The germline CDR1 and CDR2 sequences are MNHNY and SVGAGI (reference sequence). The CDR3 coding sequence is TGTGCCAGCAGTTACGGAGGCTACGACGAAAAACTGTTTTTT. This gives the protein CASSYGGYDEKLFF.

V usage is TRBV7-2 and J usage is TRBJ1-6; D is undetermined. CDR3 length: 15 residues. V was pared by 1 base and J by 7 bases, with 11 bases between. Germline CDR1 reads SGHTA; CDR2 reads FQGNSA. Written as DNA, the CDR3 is TGTGCCAGCAGCTTAGAGCGGCAACGGAATTCACCCCTCCACTTT. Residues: CASSLERQRNSPLHF.

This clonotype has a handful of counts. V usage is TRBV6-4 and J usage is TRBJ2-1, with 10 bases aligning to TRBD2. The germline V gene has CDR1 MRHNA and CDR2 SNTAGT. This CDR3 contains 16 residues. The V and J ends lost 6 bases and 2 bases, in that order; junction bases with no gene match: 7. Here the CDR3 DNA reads TGTGCCAGCAGCCCTTCTAGCGGGGGCGCCTACAATGAGCAGTTCTTC. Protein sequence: CASSPSSGGAYNEQFF.

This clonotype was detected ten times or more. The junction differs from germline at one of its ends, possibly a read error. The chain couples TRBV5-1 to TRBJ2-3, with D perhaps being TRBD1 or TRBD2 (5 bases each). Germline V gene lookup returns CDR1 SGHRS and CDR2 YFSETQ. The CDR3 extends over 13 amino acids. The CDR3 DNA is TGTGCCAGCAGTCCCGGGACCACAGATACGCAGTATTTT. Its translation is CASSPGTTDTQYF.